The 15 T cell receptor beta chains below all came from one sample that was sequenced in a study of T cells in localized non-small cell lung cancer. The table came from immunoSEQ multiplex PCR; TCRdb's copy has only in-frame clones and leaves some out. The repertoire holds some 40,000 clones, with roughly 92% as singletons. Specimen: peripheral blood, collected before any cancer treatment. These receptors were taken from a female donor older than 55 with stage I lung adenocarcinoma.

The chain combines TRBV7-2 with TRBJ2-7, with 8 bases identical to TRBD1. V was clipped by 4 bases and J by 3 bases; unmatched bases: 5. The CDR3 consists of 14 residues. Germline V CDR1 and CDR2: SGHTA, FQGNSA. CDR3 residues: CASSSGTGSYEQYV. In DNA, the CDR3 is TGTGCCAGCAGCTCCGGGACAGGAAGCTACGAGCAGTACGTC.

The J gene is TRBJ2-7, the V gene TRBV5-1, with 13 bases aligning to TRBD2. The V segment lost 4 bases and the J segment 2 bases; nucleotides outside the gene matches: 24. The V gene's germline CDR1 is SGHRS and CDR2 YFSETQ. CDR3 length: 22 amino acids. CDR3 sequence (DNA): TGCGCCAGCAGCGAGAGCTTACAGGCGACTAGCGGGGGGCTCCGAGCCCCCTACGAGCAGTACTTC. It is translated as CASSESLQATSGGLRAPYEQYF.

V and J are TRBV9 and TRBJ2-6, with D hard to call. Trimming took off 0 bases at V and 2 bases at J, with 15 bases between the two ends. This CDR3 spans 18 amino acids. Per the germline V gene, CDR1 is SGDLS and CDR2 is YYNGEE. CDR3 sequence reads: CASSVAFPTSAGANVLTF. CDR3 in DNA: TGTGCCAGCAGCGTAGCCTTCCCGACCTCCGCTGGGGCCAACGTCCTGACTTTC.

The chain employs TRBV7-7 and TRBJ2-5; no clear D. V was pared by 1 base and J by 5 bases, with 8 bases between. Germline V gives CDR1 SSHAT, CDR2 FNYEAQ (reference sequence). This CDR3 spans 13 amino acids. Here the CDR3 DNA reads TGTGCCAGCAGCTTAGAGTCGGTTGAGACCCAGTACTTC. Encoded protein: CASSLESVETQYF.

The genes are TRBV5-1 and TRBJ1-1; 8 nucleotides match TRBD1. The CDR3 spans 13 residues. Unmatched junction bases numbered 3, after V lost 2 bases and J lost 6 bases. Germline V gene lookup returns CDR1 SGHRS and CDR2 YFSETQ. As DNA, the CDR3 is TGCGCCAGCAGCTTCGAGACAGGGGCTGAAGCTTTCTTT. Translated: CASSFETGAEAFF.

In nucleotides, the CDR3 is TGTGCCAGTAGTGCTGGACTAATCTACGAGCAGTACTTC. Amino acids: CASSAGLIYEQYF. The chain carries TRBV19 and TRBJ2-5; weak D call: TRBD2 (6 bases). Matching the DNA end better, TRBJ2-7 makes the J call doubtful. In germline, CDR1 is LNHDA, CDR2 SQIVND (reference sequence). The CDR3 loop spans 13 amino acids.

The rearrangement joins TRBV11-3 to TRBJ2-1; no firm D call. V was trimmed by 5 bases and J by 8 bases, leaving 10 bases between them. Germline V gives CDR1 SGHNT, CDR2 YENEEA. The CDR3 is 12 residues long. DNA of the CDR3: TGTGCCAGCAGCGGGTTGGCCGATGAGCAGTTCTTC. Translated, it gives CASSGLADEQFF.

CDR3 nucleotides: TGTGCCAGCAGCTTACCCAAGGAGTGGTCCTATAATTCACCCCTCCACTTT. Encoded protein: CASSLPKEWSYNSPLHF. The chain combines TRBV7-9 with TRBJ1-6; unclear D gene. The V and J ends lost 2 bases and 1 base respectively, with 12 bases between them. Germline assignment: CDR1 SEHNR and CDR2 FQNEAQ (reference sequence). The CDR3 spans 17 residues.

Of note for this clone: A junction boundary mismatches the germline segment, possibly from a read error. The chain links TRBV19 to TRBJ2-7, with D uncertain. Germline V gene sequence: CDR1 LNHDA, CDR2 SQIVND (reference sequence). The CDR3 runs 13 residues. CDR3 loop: CASSVESSYEQYF. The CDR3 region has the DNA TGTGCCAGTAGTGTAGAGAGTTCCTACGAGCAGTACTTC.

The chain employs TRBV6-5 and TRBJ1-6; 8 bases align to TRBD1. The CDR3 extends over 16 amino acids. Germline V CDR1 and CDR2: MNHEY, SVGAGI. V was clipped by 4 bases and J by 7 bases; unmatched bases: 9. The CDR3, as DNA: TGTGCCAGCAGTTCCAGGGGGCCCCAGGGGAATTCACCCCTCCACTTT. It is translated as CASSSRGPQGNSPLHF.

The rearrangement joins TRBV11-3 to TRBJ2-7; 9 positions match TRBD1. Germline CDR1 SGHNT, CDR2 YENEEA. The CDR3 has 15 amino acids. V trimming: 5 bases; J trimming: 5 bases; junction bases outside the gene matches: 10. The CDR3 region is CASSPGGTGWNEQYF. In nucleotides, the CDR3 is TGTGCCAGCAGCCCCGGTGGGACAGGGTGGAACGAGCAGTACTTC.

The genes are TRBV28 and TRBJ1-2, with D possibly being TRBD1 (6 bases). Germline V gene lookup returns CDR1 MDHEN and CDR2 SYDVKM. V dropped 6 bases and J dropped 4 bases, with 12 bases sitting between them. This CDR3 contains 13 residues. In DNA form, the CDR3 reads TGTGCCAGCAGAAGACAGGCACTCTATGGCTACACCTTC. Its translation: CASRRQALYGYTF.

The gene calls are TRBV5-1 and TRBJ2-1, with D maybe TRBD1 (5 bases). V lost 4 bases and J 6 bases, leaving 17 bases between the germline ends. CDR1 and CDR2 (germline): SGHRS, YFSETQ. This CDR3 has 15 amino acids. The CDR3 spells CASSASKGQRNEQFF. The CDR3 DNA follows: TGCGCCAGCAGCGCCTCAAAGGGGCAGCGCAATGAGCAGTTCTTC.

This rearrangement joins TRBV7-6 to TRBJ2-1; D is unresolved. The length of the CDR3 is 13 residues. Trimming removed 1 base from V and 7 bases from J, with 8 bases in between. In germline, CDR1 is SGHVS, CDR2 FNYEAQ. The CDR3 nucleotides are TGTGCCAGCAGCTTAGTTCCTAGAAATGAGCAGTTCTTC. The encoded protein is CASSLVPRNEQFF.

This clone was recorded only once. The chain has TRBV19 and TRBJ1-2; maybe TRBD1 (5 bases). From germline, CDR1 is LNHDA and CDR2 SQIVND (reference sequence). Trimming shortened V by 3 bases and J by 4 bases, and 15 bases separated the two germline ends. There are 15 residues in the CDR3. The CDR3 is CASSIWASRGYGYTF. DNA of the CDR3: TGTGCCAGTAGTATTTGGGCCTCGAGGGGCTATGGCTACACCTTC.